This T cell receptor (beta chain) was profiled in a study of cytomegalovirus exposure and HLA in healthy donors. Profiled with immunoSEQ multiplex PCR; TCRdb holds only in-frame clones, not every one. The repertoire holds about 160,000 clones, with roughly 96% as singletons. J gave up 1 base and V 5 bases, and 3 bases lay outside the gene matches. The CDR3 loop spans 14 amino acids. From germline, CDR1 is SEHNR and CDR2 FQNEAQ (reference sequence). The receptor was derived from a young woman in good health and CMV-seronegative. Material: PBMCs. This chain connects TRBV7-9 to TRBJ1-1, with 8 bases that match TRBD1. Written as DNA, the CDR3 is TGTGCCAGCAGCAATCAGGGGGCGAACACTGAAGCTTTCTTT. The encoded protein is CASSNQGANTEAFF.